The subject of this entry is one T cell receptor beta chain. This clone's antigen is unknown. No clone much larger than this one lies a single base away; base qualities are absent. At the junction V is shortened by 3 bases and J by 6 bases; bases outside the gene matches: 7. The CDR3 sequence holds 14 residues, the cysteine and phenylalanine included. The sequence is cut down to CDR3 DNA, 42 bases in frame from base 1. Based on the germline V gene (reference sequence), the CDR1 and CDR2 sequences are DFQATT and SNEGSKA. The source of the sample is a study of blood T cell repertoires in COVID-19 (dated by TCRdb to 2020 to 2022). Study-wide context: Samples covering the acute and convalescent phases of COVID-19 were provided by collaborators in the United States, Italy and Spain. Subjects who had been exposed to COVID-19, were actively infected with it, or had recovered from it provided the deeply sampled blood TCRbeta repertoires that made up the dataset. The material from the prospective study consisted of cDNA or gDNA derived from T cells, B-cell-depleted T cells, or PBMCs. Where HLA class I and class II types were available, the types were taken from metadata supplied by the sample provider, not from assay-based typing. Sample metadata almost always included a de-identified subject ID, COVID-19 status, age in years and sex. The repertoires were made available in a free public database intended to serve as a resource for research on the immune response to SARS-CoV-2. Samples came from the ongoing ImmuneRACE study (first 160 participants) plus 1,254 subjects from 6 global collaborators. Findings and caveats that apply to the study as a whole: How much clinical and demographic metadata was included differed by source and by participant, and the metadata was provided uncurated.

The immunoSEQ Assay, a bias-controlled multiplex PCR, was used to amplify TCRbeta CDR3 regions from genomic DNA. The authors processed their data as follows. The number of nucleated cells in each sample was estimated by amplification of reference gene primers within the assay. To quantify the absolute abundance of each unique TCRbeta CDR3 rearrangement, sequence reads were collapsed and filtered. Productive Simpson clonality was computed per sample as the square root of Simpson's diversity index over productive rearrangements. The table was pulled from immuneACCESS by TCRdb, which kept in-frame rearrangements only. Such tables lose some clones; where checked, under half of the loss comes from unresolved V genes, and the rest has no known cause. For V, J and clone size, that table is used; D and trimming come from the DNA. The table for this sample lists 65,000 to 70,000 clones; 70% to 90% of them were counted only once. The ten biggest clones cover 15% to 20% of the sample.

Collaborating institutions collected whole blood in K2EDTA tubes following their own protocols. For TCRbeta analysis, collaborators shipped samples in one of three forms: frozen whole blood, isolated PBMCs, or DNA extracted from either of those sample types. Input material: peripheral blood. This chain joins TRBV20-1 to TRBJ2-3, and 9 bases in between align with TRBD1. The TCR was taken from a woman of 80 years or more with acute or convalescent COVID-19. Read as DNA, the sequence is TGCAGTGCTAGTGGGCGGACAGGGGCCGATACGCAGTATTTT. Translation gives CSASGRTGADTQYF.